Listed below are T cell receptor beta chains from one sample, sequenced in a study of cytomegalovirus exposure and HLA in healthy donors. TCRdb keeps only in-frame clones here, not all; method: immunoSEQ multiplex PCR. The sample has approximately 140,000 clones; about two thirds are singletons. Material for sequencing was PBMCs. Source of these receptors: an older woman in good health and CMV-seropositive. The CDR3 runs from the conserved cysteine through the conserved F or W. D genes are given only for firm matches. Clone size is shown for a subset of rows, as once, few, many or a class of expanded clone.

- TRBJ2-5 TRBV19 - CASSTTPQGTQETQYF TGTGCCAGTAGTACCACCCCTCAGGGGACCCAAGAGACCCAGTACTTC
- TRBJ2-5 TRBV6-1 - CASSEAAGVGETQYF TGTGCCAGCAGTGAAGCGGCAGGGGTAGGCGAGACCCAGTACTTC
- TRBJ2-3 TRBV5-1 TRBD2 CASSFRGGPPDTQYF TGCGCCAGCAGCTTTCGGGGGGGGCCCCCAGATACGCAGTATTTT
- TRBJ2-5 TRBV15 TRBD2 CATSRDRRLAGRKQETQYF TGTGCCACCAGCAGAGATCGGCGGCTAGCGGGGAGGAAGCAAGAGACCCAGTACTTC
- TRBJ1-1 TRBV10-3 TRBD1 CAISVRGDTEAFF TGTGCCATCAGTGTCAGGGGGGACACTGAAGCTTTCTTT
- TRBJ1-2 TRBV7-9 - CASSASMDYGYTF TGTGCCAGCAGCGCGTCCATGGACTATGGCTACACCTTC
- TRBJ2-7 TRBV9 - CASSVEDSSSSYEQYF TGTGCCAGCAGCGTAGAGGACTCGTCTAGCTCCTACGAGCAGTACTTC
- TRBJ2-7 TRBV9 - CASSEGGQPNEGDFYEQYF TGTGCCAGCAGCGAGGGGGGACAGCCAAATGAGGGAGATTTTTACGAGCAGTACTTC
few TRBJ1-1 TRBV27 TRBD1 CASSLTGGETEAFF TGTGCCAGCAGTTTGACAGGGGGCGAGACTGAAGCTTTCTTT
- TRBJ2-1 TRBV7-8 TRBD2 CASSLEGLGSVLEQFF TGTGCCAGCAGCTTAGAGGGACTAGGGAGCGTATTGGAGCAGTTCTTC
- TRBJ2-1 TRBV6-6 TRBD2 CASSFSGGRGEQFF TGTGCCAGCAGTTTTAGCGGGGGGAGAGGTGAGCAGTTCTTC
- TRBJ1-2 TRBV5-5 - CASTPGAVGYGYTF TGTGCCAGCACCCCAGGGGCTGTAGGCTATGGCTACACCTTC
- TRBJ2-7 TRBV7-2 TRBD2 CASSLGSRLRGGLYEQYF TGTGCCAGCAGCTTAGGCTCAAGGTTGCGGGGGGGACTCTACGAGCAGTACTTC
once TRBJ2-7 TRBV9 TRBD2 CASSVTSGPYEQYF TGTGCCAGCAGCGTGACTAGCGGGCCTTACGAGCAGTACTTC
- TRBJ1-1 TRBV19 - CASSNRDFAEAFF TGTGCCAGTAGTAACCGGGACTTCGCTGAAGCTTTCTTT
- TRBJ1-2 TRBV27 - CASRGGHYGYTF TGTGCCAGCAGGGGGGGGCACTATGGCTACACCTTC
- TRBJ2-7 TRBV30 TRBD2 CAWSVRLAGDYEQYF TGTGCCTGGAGTGTACGACTAGCGGGGGACTACGAGCAGTACTTC
- TRBJ2-1 TRBV9 TRBD1 CASSARSGPSDRGVTHNEQFF TGTGCCAGCAGCGCCCGGTCGGGACCATCCGACAGGGGAGTTACCCACAATGAGCAGTTCTTC
once TRBJ2-3 TRBV7-6 - CASTQNRAFGTDTQYF TGTGCCAGCACCCAAAACAGGGCCTTCGGCACAGATACGCAGTATTTT
- TRBJ2-1 TRBV29-1 TRBD1 CSVRTPLGQGGNEQFF TGCAGCGTGCGAACCCCCTTAGGACAGGGTGGCAATGAGCAGTTCTTC
- TRBJ2-2 TRBV5-4 TRBD2 CASSLGGLAGDTGELFF TGTGCCAGCAGCTTGGGGGGACTAGCGGGGGACACCGGGGAGCTGTTTTTT
- TRBJ2-5 TRBV6-4 - CASSLDGTQYF TGTGCCAGCAGTTTAGATGGGACCCAGTACTTC
- TRBJ2-3 TRBV7-2 - CASSLRDTRTDTQYF TGTGCCAGCAGCTTGAGGGACACCCGCACAGATACGCAGTATTTT
few TRBJ2-3 TRBV5-1 TRBD1 CASSPTGTGKREVGRYTQYF TGCGCCAGCAGCCCCACCGGGACAGGGAAAAGGGAGGTGGGACGGTATACGCAGTATTTT
- TRBJ2-7 TRBV10-1 TRBD1 CASSPNRGSYEQYF TGCGCCAGCAGTCCGAACAGGGGCTCCTACGAGCAGTACTTC
- TRBJ1-1 TRBV18 - CASSLTDSTEAFF TGTGCCAGCTCACTTACCGACAGCACTGAAGCTTTCTTT
- TRBJ1-5 TRBV19 TRBD1 CASSILQGAGQPQHF TGTGCCAGTAGTATCCTACAGGGGGCGGGTCAGCCCCAGCATTTT
- TRBJ1-2 TRBV2 TRBD1 CASSETRTGRATYGYTF TGTGCCAGCAGTGAAACCAGGACAGGGAGGGCGACCTATGGCTACACCTTC
- TRBJ2-1 TRBV28 TRBD1 CASSPGQESEQFF TGTGCCAGCAGTCCCGGACAGGAAAGTGAGCAGTTCTTC
few TRBJ1-5 TRBV6-1 - CASRPGVSNQPQHF TGTGCCAGCAGGCCAGGGGTTAGCAATCAGCCCCAGCATTTT
- TRBJ2-1 TRBV20-1 - CSAGLYNEQFF TGCAGTGCTGGACTTTACAATGAGCAGTTCTTC
- TRBJ1-2 TRBV9 - CASSVTTGDGYTF TGTGCCAGCAGCGTTACTACGGGGGATGGCTACACCTTC
- TRBJ1-5 TRBV2 - CASSPGSLNQPQHF TGTGCCAGCAGCCCCGGGAGTCTCAATCAGCCCCAGCATTTT
- TRBJ2-4 TRBV19 - CASRQVPGNIQYF TGTGCCAGTAGACAGGTCCCCGGGAACATTCAGTACTTC
- TRBJ2-5 TRBV29-1 - CSVGTDQETQYF TGCAGCGTTGGGACAGACCAAGAGACCCAGTACTTC
- TRBJ2-5 TRBV11-2 TRBD2 CASSELAGVETQYF TGTGCCAGCAGCGAACTAGCGGGGGTAGAGACCCAGTACTTC
- TRBJ1-6 TRBV29-1 - CSASEGQKNSPLHF TGCAGCGCCTCGGAGGGGCAGAAGAATTCACCCCTCCACTTT
- TRBJ1-6 TRBV5-8 TRBD1 CASGTGTDNSPLHF TGTGCCAGCGGGACCGGGACAGATAATTCACCCCTCCACTTT
- TRBJ2-5 TRBV18 - CASSLQDQETQYF TGTGCCAGCTCACTACAGGATCAAGAGACCCAGTACTTC
- TRBJ2-7 TRBV5-1 - CASSFRGEAYEQYF TGCGCCAGCAGCTTCAGGGGGGAGGCCTACGAGCAGTACTTC
few TRBJ1-2 TRBV6-5 - CASSDWGAGGYTF TGTGCCAGCAGTGACTGGGGAGCGGGGGGCTACACCTTC
- TRBJ2-3 TRBV9 TRBD2 CASTLTSGGGGDTQYF TGTGCCAGCACTTTGACTAGCGGGGGGGGTGGAGATACGCAGTATTTT
- TRBJ2-1 TRBV14 - CASSRLQGNEQFF TGTGCCAGCAGCCGACTTCAGGGTAATGAGCAGTTCTTC
- TRBJ1-2 TRBV7-9 TRBD1 CSSSPQLGQGDYGYTF TGTTCCAGCAGCCCCCAACTTGGACAGGGGGACTATGGCTACACCTTC
few TRBJ2-7 TRBV2 TRBD1 CASSERPQGDEQYF TGTGCCAGCAGTGAACGGCCCCAGGGGGACGAGCAGTACTTC
few TRBJ2-3 TRBV4-1 TRBD2 CASTPTGTSVSDTQYF TGCGCCAGTACCCCAACCGGGACTAGCGTATCAGATACGCAGTATTTT
- TRBJ2-1 TRBV10-3 TRBD1 CAIRGTGDYNEQFF TGTGCCATCAGGGGGACAGGGGACTACAATGAGCAGTTCTTC
- TRBJ2-1 TRBV11-2 TRBD1 CASRDRTARSYNEQFF TGTGCCAGCAGGGACAGGACAGCTCGTTCCTACAATGAGCAGTTCTTC
- TRBJ1-5 TRBV2 - CASVREGRGPQHF TGTGCCAGCGTAAGGGAGGGAAGGGGGCCCCAGCATTTT
- TRBJ1-2 TRBV6-6 - CASSYPAAARDSGYTF TGTGCCAGCAGTTACCCGGCGGCTGCCAGAGACTCTGGCTACACCTTC
once TRBJ1-5 TRBV6-5 TRBD1 CASSRRQGTNQPQHF TGTGCCAGCAGTAGGCGACAGGGAACAAATCAGCCCCAGCATTTT
- TRBJ2-7 TRBV6-1 - CAGRGSLYEQYF TGTGCCGGCAGGGGCAGTCTCTACGAGCAGTACTTC
- TRBJ1-1 TRBV28 - CASSFGGDGSEAFF TGTGCCAGCAGTTTCGGGGGAGACGGCTCTGAAGCTTTCTTT
- TRBJ1-1 TRBV9 - CASRRGTGNTEAFF TGTGCCAGCAGAAGGGGCACTGGGAACACTGAAGCTTTCTTT